This T cell receptor beta chain was identified in a study of blood T cells in healthy people across ages. General observations from the study: In older individuals, TCR beta diversity per million T cells was lower, falling roughly linearly with age.

The authors ran a second PCR of roughly 6 to 11 cycles using a sample-barcoded 5' primer and a J-beta primer mix. TCRdb called the 5' RACE reads again in MiXCR, with one record for every CDR3 protein. The sample records hundreds of thousands of distinct CDR3 sequences, roughly 50% being singletons. Note on this clonotype: What it binds is unknown.

The CDR3 covers 14 residues. Germline V CDR1 and CDR2: LGHDT, YNNKEL (reference sequence). Trimming removed 3 bases from V and 6 bases from J; junction bases left unmatched: 4. Sequenced: blood. The chain employs TRBV3-1 and TRBJ2-1; 8 nucleotides line up with TRBD1. The TCR sequence derives from a woman aged 60-75 years in good health. DNA for the CDR3: TGTGCCAGCAGCCAGGGCAGGGGGCCCAATGAGCAGTTCTTC. This gives the protein CASSQGRGPNEQFF.